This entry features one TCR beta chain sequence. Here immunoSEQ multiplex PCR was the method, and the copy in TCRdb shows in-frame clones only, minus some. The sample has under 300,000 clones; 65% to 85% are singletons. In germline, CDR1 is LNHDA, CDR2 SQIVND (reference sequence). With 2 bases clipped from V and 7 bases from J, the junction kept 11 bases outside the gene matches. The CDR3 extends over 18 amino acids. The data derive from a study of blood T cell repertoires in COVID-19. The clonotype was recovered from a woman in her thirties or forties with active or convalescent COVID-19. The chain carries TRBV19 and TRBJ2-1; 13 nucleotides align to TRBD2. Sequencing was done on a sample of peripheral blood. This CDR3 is CASSITRTGLAGKNEQFF. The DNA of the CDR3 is TGTGCCAGTAGTATAACCAGGACGGGACTAGCGGGGAAAAATGAGCAGTTCTTC.